This T cell receptor beta chain was recovered during a study of a mutant IDH1 vaccine in newly diagnosed glioma. Study-level information: Patients had eight vaccinations, in weeks 1, 3, 5, 7, 11, 15, 19 and 23. Beginning 4-6 weeks after radiotherapy alone, or with temozolomide cycles, vaccination took place. Patients' prior therapy spanned radiotherapy, temozolomide, or both; most underwent both.

Some clones are missing from TCRdb's copy, which holds only in-frame ones; the method was immunoSEQ multiplex PCR. The sample holds over 55,000 clones, 65% to 90% seen once. Time point here: week 5, during vaccination. Topical imiquimod was applied with each vaccine dose, which held 300 ug of mutant IDH1 20-mer peptide. On this clone itself: Its antigen is not identified.

In germline, CDR1 is SGHTA, CDR2 FQGNSA. CDR3 length: 14 amino acids. Trimming shortened V by 1 base and J by 8 bases, and 12 bases separated the two germline ends. The genes are TRBV7-2 and TRBJ2-1; D gene uncertain. This receptor was identified in a woman between 18 and 29 years old with glioma. Some clones in this sample may be carry-over from other donors' samples. The specimen comprised PBMCs, sampled from a glioma patient whose treatment included an IDH1 peptide vaccine. CDR3 amino acids: CASSLELASHEQFF. The CDR3 DNA reads TGTGCCAGCAGCTTAGAGCTCGCGAGCCATGAGCAGTTCTTC.